The rows below give T cell receptor beta chains drawn from one sample of a study of shared clonotypes between healthy human individuals. The repertoire was sequenced with immunoSEQ multiplex PCR; TCRdb's copy has only in-frame clones and lacks some. This sample has about 1.4 million clones, with more than 95% found just once. Specimen: naive CD4+ T cells sorted from blood. All receptors come from a man between 25 and 39 years old in good health. Both conserved end residues are part of each CDR3. The D gene is left open where the match is weak. Rows give clone size only sometimes, using once, few, many, or a class for an expanded clone.

v_call	j_call	clone_size	d_call	cdr3_length	cdr3_aa	cdr3_nt
TRBV6-5	TRBJ1-3	.	.	12	CASGRDRNTIYF	TGTGCCAGCGGTCGGGATAGAAACACCATATATTTT
TRBV14	TRBJ1-1	.	.	11	CASSPTGTTFF	TGTGCCAGCTCCCCAACAGGAACAACTTTCTTT
TRBV19	TRBJ2-3	.	.	14	CASSIGGSGTSQYF	TGTGCCAGTAGTATAGGTGGGTCGGGGACATCGCAGTATTTT
TRBV7-2	TRBJ2-1	.	TRBD2	15	CASSQPPLAGNEQFF	TGTGCCAGCAGCCAGCCCCCACTAGCGGGCAATGAGCAGTTCTTC
TRBV5-1	TRBJ2-3	.	TRBD2	14	CASSASGRTDTQYF	TGCGCCAGCAGTGCGAGCGGGAGGACAGATACGCAGTATTTT
TRBV14	TRBJ2-7	.	TRBD1	15	CASSSRQGASYEQYF	TGTGCCAGCAGTTCAAGACAGGGGGCCTCCTACGAGCAGTACTTC
TRBV5-5	TRBJ1-5	.	.	14	CASSLGVTNQPQHF	TGTGCCAGCAGCTTGGGGGTTACCAATCAGCCCCAGCATTTT
TRBV9	TRBJ2-3	.	.	15	CASTPFVSSTDTQYF	TGTGCCAGCACGCCCTTCGTATCCTCCACAGATACGCAGTATTTT
TRBV27	TRBJ1-1	.	.	14	CAASGPSENTEAFF	TGTGCCGCCTCGGGACCCTCGGAAAACACTGAAGCTTTCTTT
TRBV5-4	TRBJ2-3	.	.	14	CASSLIRATDTQYF	TGTGCCAGCAGCTTGATTCGGGCAACAGATACGCAGTATTTT
TRBV6-4	TRBJ2-1	.	.	15	CASRPRDFLYNEQFF	TGTGCCAGCAGACCCCGGGACTTCTTGTACAATGAGCAGTTCTTC
TRBV27	TRBJ1-2	once	.	13	CASSLTGMEGYTF	TGTGCCAGCAGTTTAACGGGTATGGAAGGCTACACCTTC
TRBV10-3	TRBJ1-1	.	.	16	CAISESSRTWNTEAFF	TGTGCCATCAGTGAGTCATCCCGGACTTGGAACACTGAAGCTTTCTTT
TRBV11-2	TRBJ2-1	.	TRBD2	15	CASSLTGLADNEQFF	TGTGCCAGCAGCTTAACGGGACTAGCGGACAATGAGCAGTTCTTC
TRBV11-2	TRBJ2-7	.	.	11	CASSWGGEQYF	TGTGCCAGCAGTTGGGGAGGAGAGCAGTACTTC
TRBV7-9	TRBJ2-3	.	.	13	CASSSSGADTQYF	TGTGCCAGCAGCTCGTCTGGGGCAGATACGCAGTATTTT
TRBV6-5	TRBJ2-5	.	.	15	CASTEAVGLKETQYF	TGTGCCAGCACAGAGGCGGTAGGCCTAAAAGAGACCCAGTACTTC
TRBV28	TRBJ2-2	.	TRBD2	16	CASSLGGLSPTGELFF	TGTGCCAGCAGTTTAGGGGGACTAAGTCCTACCGGGGAGCTGTTTTTT
TRBV11-3	TRBJ1-2	.	.	13	CASSFRQKYGYTF	TGTGCCAGCAGCTTTCGACAGAAATATGGCTACACCTTC
TRBV4-3	TRBJ2-1	.	.	19	CASSQDFSGAGSSYNEQFF	TGCGCCAGCAGCCAAGATTTTTCAGGGGCGGGGAGCTCCTACAATGAGCAGTTCTTC
TRBV6-1	TRBJ2-7	.	TRBD2	14	CASNLAGGGYEQYF	TGTGCCAGCAACCTAGCGGGAGGTGGGTACGAGCAGTACTTC
TRBV5-1	TRBJ2-3	.	.	13	CASSLSSTDTQYF	TGCGCCAGCAGCTTGTCTAGCACAGATACGCAGTATTTT
TRBV7-9	TRBJ2-2	few	.	13	CASSLRLTGELFF	TGTGCCAGCAGCTTGCGGCTCACCGGGGAGCTGTTTTTT
TRBV5-1	TRBJ1-3	.	.	15	CASSPGWSSGNTIYF	TGCGCCAGCAGCCCAGGCTGGAGCTCTGGAAACACCATATATTTT
TRBV28	TRBJ2-1	.	TRBD2	13	CASSRGLDNEQFF	TGTGCCAGCAGCAGGGGACTAGATAATGAGCAGTTCTTC
TRBV5-6	TRBJ2-7	once	TRBD1	16	CASSFSRQGSWYEQYF	TGTGCCAGCAGCTTCTCTCGACAGGGGAGTTGGTACGAGCAGTACTTC
TRBV5-1	TRBJ1-5	.	.	13	CASSLGLNQPQHF	TGCGCCAGCAGCTTGGGGCTTAATCAGCCCCAGCATTTT
TRBV5-1	TRBJ2-3	.	TRBD1	15	CASSPRDRSTDTQYF	TGCGCCAGCTCTCCGCGGGACAGGAGCACAGATACGCAGTATTTT
TRBV7-5	TRBJ1-5	.	.	19	CVRSLVFKIRGGNNQPQHF	TGTGTCAGAAGCTTAGTTTTTAAGATCCGAGGGGGGAACAATCAGCCCCAGCATTTT
TRBV5-1	TRBJ2-2	.	.	16	CASSSDGGRGTGELFF	TGCGCCAGCAGCTCGGATGGGGGTAGGGGCACCGGGGAGCTGTTTTTT
TRBV5-1	TRBJ2-2	.	TRBD2	20	CASSPLTQPSGGPTTGELFF	TGCGCCAGCAGCCCCCTCACCCAACCTAGCGGAGGTCCGACCACCGGGGAGCTGTTTTTT
TRBV5-1	TRBJ2-7	.	TRBD1	14	CASSLAGQEYEQYF	TGCGCCAGCAGCCTGGCGGGACAGGAGTACGAGCAGTACTTC
TRBV6-1	TRBJ1-5	.	.	12	CASSEAGQPQHF	TGTGCCAGCAGTGAAGCGGGTCAGCCCCAGCATTTT
TRBV7-2	TRBJ1-5	.	.	14	CASSIQRHTPGQHF	TGTGCCAGCAGCATTCAAAGACATACCCCCGGCCAGCATTTT
TRBV5-5	TRBJ1-2	once	.	16	CASSSRPTPANYGYTF	TGTGCCAGCAGCTCCCGGCCTACTCCAGCTAACTATGGCTACACCTTC
TRBV29-1	TRBJ2-7	.	.	12	CSVRMTDYEQYF	TGCAGCGTTCGGATGACAGATTACGAGCAGTACTTC
TRBV6-5	TRBJ2-1	once	.	15	CASSYSGWRAGEQFF	TGTGCCAGCAGTTACTCGGGCTGGAGGGCAGGTGAGCAGTTCTTC
TRBV18	TRBJ1-2	.	.	11	CAIPTDYGYTF	TGTGCCATCCCGACAGACTATGGCTACACCTTC
TRBV7-2	TRBJ1-5	.	.	15	CASSSTEGGNQPQHF	TGTGCCAGCAGCTCTACAGAGGGAGGGAATCAGCCCCAGCATTTT
TRBV7-9	TRBJ2-1	once	TRBD1	14	CASSVGQGRAEQFF	TGTGCCAGCAGCGTGGGACAGGGGCGAGCTGAGCAGTTCTTC
TRBV18	TRBJ2-6	once	TRBD2	18	CASSGLVSGFSGANVLTF	TGTGCCAGCTCAGGACTAGTTTCGGGGTTTTCTGGGGCCAACGTCCTGACTTTC
TRBV4-3	TRBJ2-2	.	TRBD1	17	CASSQAPDRANTGELFF	TGCGCCAGCAGCCAAGCTCCGGACAGGGCGAACACCGGGGAGCTGTTTTTT
TRBV20-1	TRBJ2-5	.	.	10	CSVQQETQYF	TGCAGTGTCCAGCAAGAGACCCAGTACTTC
TRBV25-1	TRBJ1-2	.	.	13	CASSETAGEGYTF	TGTGCCAGCAGTGAAACGGCAGGGGAAGGCTACACCTTC
TRBV5-1	TRBJ2-3	.	.	15	CASSLVGTTADTQYF	TGCGCCAGCAGCTTGGTTGGGACCACAGCAGATACGCAGTATTTT
TRBV28	TRBJ2-2	.	TRBD1	14	CASSFTGETGELFF	TGTGCCAGCAGTTTCACAGGGGAAACCGGGGAGCTGTTTTTT
TRBV5-3	TRBJ2-7	.	TRBD2	17	CARSLTEGTSDSYEQYF	TGTGCCAGAAGCTTGACGGAGGGGACTAGCGACTCCTACGAGCAGTACTTC
TRBV6-6	TRBJ2-7	.	.	14	CASSPRTADYEQYF	TGTGCCAGCAGCCCCCGGACAGCAGACTACGAGCAGTACTTC
TRBV7-2	TRBJ2-7	.	.	14	CASSYSRVSYEQYF	TGTGCCAGCAGCTACTCTCGGGTCTCCTACGAGCAGTACTTC
TRBV30	TRBJ1-2	.	.	14	CAWIQDSSTYGYTF	TGTGCCTGGATCCAGGACAGTTCAACCTATGGCTACACCTTC
TRBV28	TRBJ1-2	.	.	12	CASSLDNYGYTF	TGTGCCAGCAGCCTCGACAACTATGGCTACACCTTC
TRBV6-1	TRBJ1-4	.	.	15	CASSKTAAAFEKLFF	TGTGCCAGCAGTAAGACAGCCGCTGCCTTTGAAAAACTGTTTTTT
TRBV7-2	TRBJ2-7	.	TRBD1	13	CASSFDRAREQYF	TGTGCCAGCAGCTTCGACAGGGCTAGGGAGCAGTACTTC
TRBV6-1	TRBJ1-1	.	.	12	CASRGGRGQAFF	TGTGCCAGCAGGGGGGGACGGGGTCAAGCTTTCTTT
TRBV30	TRBJ1-3	.	.	16	CAWSRLHLDDGNTIYF	TGTGCCTGGAGCCGTCTACATCTGGACGACGGAAACACCATATATTTT